One and the same sample provided the 19 T cell receptor beta chains below, sequenced in a study of CD8 T cells in ankylosing spondylitis. General study findings and limits: One TCR beta motif, made up of under ten highly homologous variants, appeared characteristic of ankylosing spondylitis blood.

Antigens for these TCRs are unknown. MiXCR was run by TCRdb on the 5' RACE reads, yielding one entry per CDR3 protein. The sample includes over 700,000 distinct CDR3 sequences, roughly 19% seen only once; the top ten take around 19%. The sample comprised blood, either unsorted or a sorted T cell fraction (not recorded which). The origin of the receptors is a male donor with ankylosing spondylitis.

The chain recombines TRBV4-3 with TRBJ2-2, with 9 bases identical to TRBD2. Germline V lookup: CDR1 LGHNA, CDR2 YSLEER. J gave up 3 bases and V 0 bases, and 2 bases lay outside the gene matches. This CDR3 contains 16 residues. The CDR3 DNA is TGCGCCAGCAGCCAAGAACTAGCGGGTTACACCGGGGAGCTGTTTTTT. Translated, it gives CASSQELAGYTGELFF.

This sequence joins TRBV24-1 and TRBJ2-1; D gene unclear. The CDR3 is made up of 14 amino acids. Germline V gene data show CDR1 as KGHDR and CDR2 as SFDVKD. Trimming shortened V by 0 bases and J by 9 bases, and 11 bases separated the two germline ends. The CDR3 spells CATSDLGWATEQFF. For the CDR3, the DNA is TGTGCCACCAGTGATTTGGGGTGGGCTACTGAGCAGTTCTTC.

The DNA for the CDR3 is TGTGCCAGCAGCCAAGAACGAGGGGGCCGTGAGCAGTTCTTC. It specifies CASSQERGGREQFF. The V call is TRBV4-2, the J call TRBJ2-1; 7 nucleotides match TRBD1. The CDR3 consists of 14 residues. V lost 0 bases and J lost 9; bases outside the gene matches: 5. Germline CDR1 reads LGHNA; CDR2 reads YNFKEQ.

This clonotype was detected only a few times. The chain couples TRBV9 to TRBJ2-1; TRBD2 agrees at 8 bases. Germline V lookup: CDR1 SGDLS, CDR2 YYNGEE. J was trimmed by 8 bases and V by 4 bases; bases with no gene match: 8. The CDR3 is 14 amino acids. CDR3 nucleotide sequence: TGTGCCAGCAGCCCCTATACTAGCGGTCATGAGCAGTTCTTC. Protein sequence: CASSPYTSGHEQFF.

This clonotype has only a few counts. This rearrangement joins TRBV7-9 to TRBJ2-4; the D gene is possibly TRBD2 (6 bases). Trimming took 4 bases from V and 0 from J, leaving 10 bases between them. The germline V gene encodes CDR1 SEHNR and CDR2 FQNEAQ (reference sequence). The CDR3 loop spans 15 amino acids. CDR3 region: CASSSPGVAKNIQYF. The CDR3 DNA reads as TGTGCCAGCAGCTCCCCGGGGGTAGCCAAAAACATTCAGTACTTC. Full variable domain (rest looked up from reference TRBV7-9 and TRBJ2-4): DTGVSQNPRHKITKRGQNVTFRCDPISEHNRLYWYRQTLGQGPEFLTYFQNEAQLEKSRLLSDRFSAERPKGSFSTLEIQRTEQGDSAMYLCASSSPGVAKNIQYFGAGTRLSVL.

This clonotype was recorded a few times. The chain carries TRBV11-2 and TRBJ2-5; no clear D. CDR3 length: 14 residues. CDR1 SGHAT and CDR2 FQNNGV come from the germline V gene. V was trimmed by 6 bases and J by 0 bases, leaving 11 bases between them. CDR3 DNA sequence: TGTGCCAGCAGTTACCCGGGCTACCAAGAGACCCAGTACTTC. This translates into CASSYPGYQETQYF.

The table lists this clonotype with a few counts. This chain joins TRBV25-1 and TRBJ2-7; 10 nucleotides line up with TRBD2. This CDR3 has 15 amino acids. The germline V gene has CDR1 MGHDK and CDR2 SYGVNS. The V and J ends lost 3 bases and 3 bases, in that order; junction bases with no gene match: 5. The CDR3 DNA sequence: TGTGCCAGCAGTGACTCTAGCGGGGGACTCTACGAGCAGTACTTC. Translating gives CASSDSSGGLYEQYF.

This clonotype was observed at least ten times. As DNA, the CDR3 is TGCGCCAGCAGCCAAGATATCAGGACAGGGGTTGCACAGCCCCAGCATTTT. It encodes CASSQDIRTGVAQPQHF. The rearrangement links TRBV4-1 to TRBJ1-5, with TRBD1 matching 9 bases. V lost 0 bases to trimming and J lost 7 bases; unmatched junction nucleotides: 10. Germline CDR1 reads MGHRA; CDR2 reads YSYEKL. CDR3 length: 17 amino acids.

This clonotype was recorded at least ten times. This rearrangement joins TRBV29-1 to TRBJ2-1; D uncertain. The V gene lost 4 bases and the J gene lost 6 bases, with 4 bases spanning the gap. Germline CDR1 is SQVTM and CDR2 is ANQGSEA. The CDR3 is 10 amino acids. CDR3 protein: CSVGPNEQFF. As DNA, the CDR3 is TGCAGCGTTGGGCCCAATGAGCAGTTCTTC.

This clonotype was seen many times. V usage is TRBV27 and J usage is TRBJ2-7; D may correspond to TRBD1 or TRBD2 (6 bases each). V shed 3 bases and J shed 1 base, with 19 bases lying between them. In germline, CDR1 is MNHEY, CDR2 SMNVEV (reference sequence). The CDR3 is 17 amino acids. CDR3 in amino acids: CASSFEWRGGGSYEQYF. CDR3 in DNA: TGTGCCAGCAGTTTTGAGTGGCGCGGAGGGGGTTCCTACGAGCAGTACTTC.

The chain uses TRBV12-3 or TRBV12-4 and TRBJ2-5, with TRBD1 identical over 8 bases. The trim removed 10 bases at V and 4 bases at J, leaving 14 bases unmatched. There are 15 residues in the CDR3. This chain's CDR3 is CATMARQGAVETQYF. CDR3 nucleotide sequence: TGTGCCACCATGGCCAGGCAGGGGGCCGTAGAGACCCAGTACTTC.

The genes are TRBV28 and TRBJ1-5; the D gene is possibly TRBD1 (5 bases). CDR3 size: 15 residues. Trimming pared 6 bases from V and 7 bases from J, leaving 19 bases between. Germline-derived CDR1 and CDR2 are MDHEN and SYDVKM. CDR3 DNA sequence: TGTGCCAGCAGGGACTACAAAGGGGCCCGGCAGCCCCAGCATTTT. It specifies CASRDYKGARQPQHF.

This chain links TRBV6-1 with TRBJ2-1; possible D gene TRBD1, 7 bases. CDR1 is MNHNS, CDR2 SASEGT, per germline. V lost 6 bases and J lost 6, with 21 bases in between. This CDR3 has 16 residues. CDR3 loop: CASSIPRTTGVNEQFF. The CDR3 coding sequence is TGTGCCAGCAGCATCCCAAGGACTACAGGGGTCAATGAGCAGTTCTTC.

The gene calls are TRBV7-6 and TRBJ1-3; 7 nucleotides match TRBD1. With V trimmed by 1 base and J by 10 bases, 13 bases remained unmatched. The CDR3 runs 16 residues. Germline-derived CDR1 and CDR2 are SGHVS and FNYEAQ. The CDR3 DNA reads TGTGCCAGCAGCTTAGGTGCCAGGGGGGATTCAAGGACCATATATTTT. It translates to CASSLGARGDSRTIYF.

In regard to this clonotype: Compared with germline, one end of the junction differs, possibly owing to a read error. The rearrangement links TRBV20-1 to TRBJ2-7, with D uncertain. The CDR3 has 11 residues. Germline V gene sequence: CDR1 DFQATT, CDR2 SNEGSKA (reference sequence). CDR3 protein: CSASKGRERYF. CDR3 DNA sequence: TGCAGTGCTAGTAAAGGGCGCGAGCGGTACTTC.

This clonotype was picked up a small number of times. This chain joins TRBV12-3 or TRBV12-4 and TRBJ2-3; D gene uncertain. Trimming removed 2 bases from V and 10 bases from J, with 13 bases in between. The CDR3 sequence is 13 residues long. Here the CDR3 DNA reads TGTGCCAGCAGTTTAACGGGTTTCCAGGCGCAGTATTTT. Its translation: CASSLTGFQAQYF.

The chain links TRBV10-3 to TRBJ2-3; the D is unclear. The CDR3 has 13 residues. V was clipped by 6 bases and J by 0 bases, with 7 bases between them. Germline CDR1 reads ENHRY; CDR2 reads SYGVKD. The CDR3 sequence: CAIRADSTDTQYF. The CDR3, as DNA: TGTGCCATCAGGGCGGACAGCACAGATACGCAGTATTTT.

This chain connects TRBV3-1 to TRBJ2-1; D might be TRBD2 (6 bases). CDR3 length equals 13 residues. Germline V gene data show CDR1 as LGHDT and CDR2 as YNNKEL (reference sequence). The V end lost 0 bases, the J end lost 12 bases, and 12 bases lay between the germline ends. The CDR3 protein is CASSQDWAGTQFF. CDR3 sequence (DNA): TGTGCCAGCAGCCAAGATTGGGCGGGGACGCAGTTCTTC.

This clonotype occurred many times. The chain combines TRBV5-1 with TRBJ2-5; D is uncertain. From germline, CDR1 is SGHRS and CDR2 YFSETQ. Between the trimmed V and J ends, which lost 7 bases and 3 bases, there was a span of 10 bases. The CDR3 runs 12 residues. CDR3 bases: TGCGCCAGCGGGAAGACCAAAGAGACCCAGTACTTC. This codes for CASGKTKETQYF. The full variable domain, completed using reference TRBV5-1 and TRBJ2-5, is KAGVTQTPRYLIKTRGQQVTLSCSPISGHRSVSWYQQTPGQGLQFLFEYFSETQRNKGNFPGRFSGRQFSNSRSEMNVSTLELGDSALYLCASGKTKETQYFGPGTRLLVL.